Listed below are T cell receptor beta chains from one sample, sequenced in a study of blood T cell repertoires in COVID-19. Only in-frame clones appear in the TCRdb table, and some are missing; sequencing was by immunoSEQ multiplex PCR. The sample consists of some 240,000 clones, 80% to 85% of them appearing once. The sequencing sample was made of peripheral blood. The receptors derive from a woman between 65 and 79 years old with COVID-19, enrolled during active disease. Each CDR3 is given with its conserved first and last residue. Each record gives: D gene, clone size, J gene, V gene, CDR3 protein, CDR3 DNA. A D gene is named only where the DNA matches it firmly. Size is stated for part of the rows, as once, few or many counts, or as a class when the clone is expanded.

>.|.|TRBJ1-6|TRBV5-1
CASSLVRASPLHF
TGCGCCAGCAGCTTGGTCAGGGCTTCACCCCTCCACTTT
>TRBD1|once|TRBJ2-2|TRBV7-3
CASSSDRVSTGELFF
TGTGCCAGCAGCTCAGACAGGGTGTCTACCGGGGAGCTGTTTTTT
>TRBD1|.|TRBJ1-6|TRBV30
CAWSDRENSPLHF
TGTGCCTGGAGCGACAGGGAAAATTCACCCCTCCACTTT
>.|.|TRBJ2-1|TRBV5-1
CASSFLLSNEQFF
TGCGCCAGCAGCTTCTTACTAAGCAATGAGCAGTTCTTC
>.|.|TRBJ1-5|TRBV10-3
CAIRAGALGQPQHF
TGTGCCATCCGCGCAGGGGCGCTTGGTCAGCCCCAGCATTTT
>.|.|TRBJ1-4|TRBV4-1
CASSQTPVPNEKLFF
TGCGCCAGCAGCCAGACACCAGTACCAAATGAAAAACTGTTTTTT
>.|.|TRBJ1-2|TRBV19
CASTRERLGNREGGYTF
TGTGCCAGTACGCGAGAACGTTTGGGGAACAGGGAGGGAGGCTACACCTTC
>TRBD2|.|TRBJ2-7|TRBV4-3
CASSQGLAGVNEQYF
TGCGCCAGCAGCCAAGGGCTAGCGGGAGTAAATGAGCAGTACTTC
>TRBD1|.|TRBJ1-2|TRBV6-6
CASSYRAGGFNYGYTF
TGTGCCAGCAGTTACAGGGCAGGGGGGTTTAACTATGGCTACACCTTC
>.|.|TRBJ1-6|TRBV2
CASSPPSPDSPLHF
TGTGCCAGCAGTCCTCCTAGCCCGGATTCACCCCTCCACTTT
>.|.|TRBJ2-1|TRBV4-3
CASSQQTRRVGEQFF
TGCGCCAGCAGCCAACAGACTAGAAGAGTTGGTGAGCAGTTCTTC
>.|.|TRBJ1-1|TRBV30
CAWSKPGVYTEAFF
TGTGCCTGGAGTAAGCCAGGGGTTTACACTGAAGCTTTCTTT
>TRBD1|.|TRBJ2-7|TRBV7-6
CASSNPGTGEYEQYF
TGTGCCAGCTCAAACCCCGGGACAGGGGAATACGAGCAGTACTTC
>.|.|TRBJ1-2|TRBV27
CASSYRGLQGYGYTF
TGTGCCAGCAGTTACCGGGGACTCCAAGGGTATGGCTACACCTTC
>.|.|TRBJ1-5|TRBV2
CASTGQPNQPQHF
TGTGCCAGCACAGGACAGCCAAATCAGCCCCAGCATTTT